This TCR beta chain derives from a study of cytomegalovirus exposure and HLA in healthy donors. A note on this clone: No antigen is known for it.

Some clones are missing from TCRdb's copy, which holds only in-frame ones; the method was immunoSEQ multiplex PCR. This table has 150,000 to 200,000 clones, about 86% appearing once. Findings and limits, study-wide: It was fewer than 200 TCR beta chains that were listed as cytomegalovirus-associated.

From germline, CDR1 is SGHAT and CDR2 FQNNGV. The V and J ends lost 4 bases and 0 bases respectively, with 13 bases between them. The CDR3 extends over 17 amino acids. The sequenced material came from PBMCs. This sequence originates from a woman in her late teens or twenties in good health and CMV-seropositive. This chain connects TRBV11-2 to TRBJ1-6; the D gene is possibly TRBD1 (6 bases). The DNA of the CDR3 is TGTGCCAGCAGCTCCCGGGACAAGAGCTCCTATAATTCACCCCTCCACTTT. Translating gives CASSSRDKSSYNSPLHF.